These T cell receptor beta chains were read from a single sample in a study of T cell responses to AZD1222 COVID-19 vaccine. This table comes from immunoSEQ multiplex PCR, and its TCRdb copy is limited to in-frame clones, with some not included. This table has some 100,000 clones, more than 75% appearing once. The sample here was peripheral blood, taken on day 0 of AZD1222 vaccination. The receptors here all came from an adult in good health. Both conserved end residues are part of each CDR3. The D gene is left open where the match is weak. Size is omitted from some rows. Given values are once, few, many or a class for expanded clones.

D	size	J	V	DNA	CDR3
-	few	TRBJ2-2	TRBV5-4	TGTGCCAGCAGCTCCGGTCGATCCCCCGGGGAGCTGTTTTTT	CASSSGRSPGELFF
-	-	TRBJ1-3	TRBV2	TGTGCCAGCAGTGAAACGAGGGTAACAGGAAACACCATATATTTT	CASSETRVTGNTIYF
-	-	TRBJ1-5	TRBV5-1	TGCGCCAGCAGCTTGGAAGGGAATAGCAATCAGCCCCAGCATTTT	CASSLEGNSNQPQHF
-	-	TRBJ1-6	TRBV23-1	TGCGCCAGCTCTCCAGGGTTTTGGGATTCACCCCTCCACTTT	CASSPGFWDSPLHF
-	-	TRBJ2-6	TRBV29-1	TGCAGCGCTGGGAACTCTGGGGCCAACGTCCTGACTTTC	CSAGNSGANVLTF
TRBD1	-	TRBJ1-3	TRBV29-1	TGCAGCGCTGAGGACTACAGGGGTGGTGGAAACACCATATATTTT	CSAEDYRGGGNTIYF
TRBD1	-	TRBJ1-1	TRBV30	TGTGCCTGCGGACAGGGAGACCCGAAGAACACTGAAGCTTTCTTT	CACGQGDPKNTEAFF
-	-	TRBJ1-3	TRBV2	TGTGCCAGCAGACCCGGACGATTCTCTGGAAACACCATATATTTT	CASRPGRFSGNTIYF
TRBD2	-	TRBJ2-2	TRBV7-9	TGTGCCAGCAGCCCCGCGGGTAATAGCGGGGCTCCCCTCGGGGAGCTGTTTTTT	CASSPAGNSGAPLGELFF
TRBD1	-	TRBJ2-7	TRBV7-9	TGTGCCAGCAGCAATAGGGACAGTGGCGAGCAGTACTTC	CASSNRDSGEQYF
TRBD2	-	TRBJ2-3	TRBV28	TGTGCCAGCAGAGATTTAGCGGGAATAAAGACAGATACGCAGTATTTT	CASRDLAGIKTDTQYF
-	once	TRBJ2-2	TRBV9	TGTGCCAGCAGCACCCAGACTGTGCTCGGGGAGCTGTTTTTT	CASSTQTVLGELFF
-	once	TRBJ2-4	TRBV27	TGTGCCAGCAGTTTAGGGGGGTCCAAAAACATTCAGTACTTC	CASSLGGSKNIQYF
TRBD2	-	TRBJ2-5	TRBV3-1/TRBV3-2	TGTGCCAGCAGCATAGCGGGAGGGCAAGAGACCCAGTACTTC	CASSIAGGQETQYF
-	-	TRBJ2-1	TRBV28	TGTGCCACTGCAGGGGCGGGTCTGCTTGGGGAGCAGTTCTTC	CATAGAGLLGEQFF
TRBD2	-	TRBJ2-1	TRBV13	TGTGCCAGCAGCTTGGGTTTGGTGGGAGGGCCCTCGAATGAGCAGTTCTTC	CASSLGLVGGPSNEQFF
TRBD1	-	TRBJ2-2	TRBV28	TGTGCCAGCAGAACCCGGGACAGCCTCGGGACCGGGGAGCTGTTTTTT	CASRTRDSLGTGELFF
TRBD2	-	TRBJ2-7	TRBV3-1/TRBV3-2	TGTGCCAGCAGCCCCCGGGGGGGGTTAGACGAGCAGTACTTC	CASSPRGGLDEQYF
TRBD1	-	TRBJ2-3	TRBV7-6	TGTGCCAGCAGCCTGACAGGGGGGGGCACAGATACGCAGTATTTT	CASSLTGGGTDTQYF
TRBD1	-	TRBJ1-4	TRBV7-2	TGTGCCAGCAGCTACCGGACAGGAGCTAATGAAAAACTGTTTTTT	CASSYRTGANEKLFF
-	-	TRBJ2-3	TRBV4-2	TGTGCCAGCAGCCAAGATTGGACGGGAGTTCTTCCAGATACGCAGTATTTT	CASSQDWTGVLPDTQYF
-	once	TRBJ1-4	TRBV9	TGTGCCAGCAGCGCCCGACTTGGTGAAAAACTGTTTTTT	CASSARLGEKLFF
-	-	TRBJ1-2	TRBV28	TGTGCCAGCAGTTTGTCTGAGAGGGGCTACACCTTC	CASSLSERGYTF
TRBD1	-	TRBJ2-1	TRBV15	TGTGCCACCAGCAGAGGGAGGACAGGGTACAATGAGCAGTTCTTC	CATSRGRTGYNEQFF
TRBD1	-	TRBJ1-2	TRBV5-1	TGCGCCAGCAGCCCCTCGACAGGGAACTATGGCTACACCTTC	CASSPSTGNYGYTF
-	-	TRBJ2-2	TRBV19	TGTGCCAGTATTAGGGCAGCGAACACCGGGGAGCTGTTTTTT	CASIRAANTGELFF
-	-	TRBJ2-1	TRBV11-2	TGTGCCAGCAGCTTAAGGGAGATCCAGCCTAATGAGCAGTTCTTC	CASSLREIQPNEQFF